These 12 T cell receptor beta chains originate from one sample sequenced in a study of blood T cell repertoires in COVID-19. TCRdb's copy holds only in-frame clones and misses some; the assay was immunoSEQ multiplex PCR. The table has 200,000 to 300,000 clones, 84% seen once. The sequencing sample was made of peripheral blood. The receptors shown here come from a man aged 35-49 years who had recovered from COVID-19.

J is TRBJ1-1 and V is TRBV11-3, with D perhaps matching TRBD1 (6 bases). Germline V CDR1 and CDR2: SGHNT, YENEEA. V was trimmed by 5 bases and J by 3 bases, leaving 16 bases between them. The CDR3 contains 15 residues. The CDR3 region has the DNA TGTGCCAGCAGCCATAGGGGGGGCTGGGACACTGAAGCTTTCTTT. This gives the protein CASSHRGGWDTEAFF.

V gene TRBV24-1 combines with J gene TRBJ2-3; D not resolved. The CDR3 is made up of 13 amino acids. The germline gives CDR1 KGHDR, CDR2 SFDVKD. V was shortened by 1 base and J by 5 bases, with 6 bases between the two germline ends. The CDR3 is CATSDFGEDTQYF. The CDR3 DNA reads TGTGCCACCAGTGATTTTGGAGAAGATACGCAGTATTTT.

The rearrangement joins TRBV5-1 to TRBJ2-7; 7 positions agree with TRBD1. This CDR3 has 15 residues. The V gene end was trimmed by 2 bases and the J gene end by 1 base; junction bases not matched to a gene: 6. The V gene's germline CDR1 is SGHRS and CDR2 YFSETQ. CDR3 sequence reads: CASSLLTGYSYEQYF. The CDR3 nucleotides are TGCGCCAGCAGCTTATTGACAGGGTATTCCTACGAGCAGTACTTC.

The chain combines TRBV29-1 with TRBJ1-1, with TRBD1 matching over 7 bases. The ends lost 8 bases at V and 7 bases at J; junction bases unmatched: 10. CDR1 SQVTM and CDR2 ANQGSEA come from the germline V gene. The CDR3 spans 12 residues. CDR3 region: CSFTPQGGEAFF. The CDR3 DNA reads TGCAGCTTTACCCCTCAGGGGGGTGAAGCTTTCTTT.

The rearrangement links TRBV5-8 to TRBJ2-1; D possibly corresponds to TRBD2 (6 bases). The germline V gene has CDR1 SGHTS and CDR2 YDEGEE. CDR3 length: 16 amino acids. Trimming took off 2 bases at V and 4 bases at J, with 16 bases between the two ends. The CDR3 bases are TGTGCCAGCAGCTTCCTTGGTAGCGGAGTGTACAATGAGCAGTTCTTC. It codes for CASSFLGSGVYNEQFF.

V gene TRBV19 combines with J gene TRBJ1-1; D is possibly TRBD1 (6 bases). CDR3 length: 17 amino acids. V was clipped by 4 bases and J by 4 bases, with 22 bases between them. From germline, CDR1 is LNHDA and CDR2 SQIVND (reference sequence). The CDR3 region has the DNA TGTGCCAGTAGTACCGCGACAGGTCCGAGGGGCCTCACTGAAGCTTTCTTT. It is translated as CASSTATGPRGLTEAFF.

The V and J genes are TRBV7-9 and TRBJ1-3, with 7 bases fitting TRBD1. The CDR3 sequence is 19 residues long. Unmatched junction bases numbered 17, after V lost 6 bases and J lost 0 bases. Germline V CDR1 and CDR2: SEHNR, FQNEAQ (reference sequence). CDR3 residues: CASSPRQGAPSLSGNTIYF. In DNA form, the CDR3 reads TGTGCCAGCAGTCCGCGACAGGGAGCTCCATCCCTCTCTGGAAACACCATATATTTT.

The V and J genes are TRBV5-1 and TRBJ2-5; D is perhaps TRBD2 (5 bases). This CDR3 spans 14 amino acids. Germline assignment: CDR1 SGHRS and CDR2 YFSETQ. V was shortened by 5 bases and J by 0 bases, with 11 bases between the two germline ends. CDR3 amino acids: CASRSPGNQETQYF. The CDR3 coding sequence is TGCGCCAGCAGGTCCCCCGGGAACCAAGAGACCCAGTACTTC.

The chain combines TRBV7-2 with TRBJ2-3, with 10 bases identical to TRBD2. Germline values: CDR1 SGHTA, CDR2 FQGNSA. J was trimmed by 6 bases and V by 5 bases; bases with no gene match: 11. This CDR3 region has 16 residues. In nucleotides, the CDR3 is TGTGCCAGCAGCCCACTAAGCGGGGGGGCTGGGGATACGCAGTATTTT. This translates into CASSPLSGGAGDTQYF. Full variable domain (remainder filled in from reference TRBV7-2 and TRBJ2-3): GAGVSQSPSNKVTEKGKDVELRCDPISGHTALYWYRQSLGQGLEFLIYFQGNSAPDKSGLPSDRFSAERTGGSVSTLTIQRTQQEDSAVYLCASSPLSGGAGDTQYFGPGTRLTVL.

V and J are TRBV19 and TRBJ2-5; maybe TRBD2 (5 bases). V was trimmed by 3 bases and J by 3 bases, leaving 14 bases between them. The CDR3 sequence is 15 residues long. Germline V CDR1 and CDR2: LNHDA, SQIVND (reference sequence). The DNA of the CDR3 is TGTGCCAGTAGTATCCTTTCATTGGGAGAAGAGACCCAGTACTTC. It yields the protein CASSILSLGEETQYF.

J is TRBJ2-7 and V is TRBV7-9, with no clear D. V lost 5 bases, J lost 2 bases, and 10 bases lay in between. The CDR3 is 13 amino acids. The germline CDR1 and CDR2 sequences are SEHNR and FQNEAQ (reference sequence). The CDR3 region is CASSHTNTYEQYF. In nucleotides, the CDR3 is TGTGCCAGCAGCCACACTAACACCTACGAGCAGTACTTC.

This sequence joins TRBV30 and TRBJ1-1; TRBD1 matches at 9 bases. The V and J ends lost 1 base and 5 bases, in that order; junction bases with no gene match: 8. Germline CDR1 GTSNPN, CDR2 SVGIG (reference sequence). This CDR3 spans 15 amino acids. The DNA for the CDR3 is TGTGCCTGGAGTGCGAAACAGGGGGCGAGGACTGAAGCTTTCTTT. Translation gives CAWSAKQGARTEAFF.